These 32 T cell receptor beta chains share one sample of origin, sequenced in a study of blood T cells in healthy people across ages (dated by TCRdb to about 2015). Libraries were built with 5' RACE. TCRdb lists the instrument as Illumina HiSeq 2500. A second PCR of about 7 to 12 cycles was run with a J-beta primer mix and a sample-barcoded 5' primer. TCRdb applied fastp at Q25 and MiXCR to the public reads, then kept only in-frame beta chains. Identical CDR3 protein sequences are pooled into one entry, listed with their most common genes and DNA. The sample includes some 900,000 distinct CDR3 sequences, with 29% observed a single time. 17% of the sample goes to the ten largest clones. The sample taken for sequencing was blood. Every receptor here comes from a woman at least 80 years old in good health.

CDR3 DNA sequence: TGTGCCAGCAGCTTAGAGACAGGGGGTGATGACTATGGCTACACCTTC. Encoded protein: CASSLETGGDDYGYTF. The rearrangement links TRBV7-9 to TRBJ1-2, with TRBD1 matching 9 bases. Germline CDR1 reads SEHNR; CDR2 reads FQNEAQ (reference sequence). This CDR3 has 16 residues. V shed 1 base, J shed 3 bases, and the junction held 6 bases outside the gene matches.

J is TRBJ1-1 and V is TRBV20-1; D not certain. The CDR3 contains 11 residues. Trimming took off 3 bases at V and 7 bases at J, with 9 bases between the two ends. Germline CDR1 DFQATT, CDR2 SNEGSKA (reference sequence). The CDR3 protein is CSARKVSEAFF. CDR3 sequence (DNA): TGCAGTGCTAGGAAGGTCAGTGAAGCTTTCTTT.

This chain connects TRBV27 to TRBJ2-3, with TRBD1 matching over 9 bases. The ends lost 7 bases at V and 0 bases at J; junction bases unmatched: 8. There are 16 residues in the CDR3. The V gene's germline CDR1 is MNHEY and CDR2 SMNVEV (reference sequence). The CDR3 sequence: CASIRQGETSTDTQYF. In nucleotides, the CDR3 is TGTGCCAGCATACGACAGGGGGAGACTAGCACAGATACGCAGTATTTT.

This clonotype turned up a few times. Given a much more abundant clone one base away, this may be a read error. The CDR3 DNA is TGTGCCAGCAATCCACGGGGAACTAGCAATCAGCCCCAGCATTTT. It codes for CASNPRGTSNQPQHF. The chain employs TRBV6-5 and TRBJ1-5, with unresolved D. CDR1 and CDR2 (germline): MNHEY, SVGAGI. The CDR3 length is 15 residues. V dropped 7 bases and J dropped 0 bases, with 13 bases sitting between them.

This clonotype was counted a single time. This chain uses TRBV27 with TRBJ1-1; 8 nucleotides agree with TRBD1. Germline lookup yields CDR1 MNHEY and CDR2 SMNVEV (reference sequence). V was clipped by 0 bases and J by 4 bases; unmatched bases: 4. The CDR3 runs 15 residues. CDR3 DNA: TGTGCCAGCAGTTTATCCCCGGACAGGGTCACTGAAGCTTTCTTT. It is translated as CASSLSPDRVTEAFF.

This clonotype was counted between two and nine times. V usage is TRBV20-1 and J usage is TRBJ1-2, with 7 bases lining up with TRBD1. This CDR3 comprises 13 residues. CDR1 and CDR2 (germline): DFQATT, SNEGSKA (reference sequence). After removal of 3 bases from V and 6 bases from J, the junction contained 7 bases not matched to a gene. Here the CDR3 reads CSASNRGGNGYTF. CDR3 coding DNA: TGCAGTGCTAGTAACAGGGGCGGAAATGGCTACACCTTC.

This clonotype was seen at least ten times. The chain carries TRBV28 and TRBJ2-3; D is perhaps TRBD1 (6 bases). Between the trimmed V and J ends, which lost 8 bases and 3 bases, there was a span of 12 bases. CDR3 size: 13 residues. The V gene's germline CDR1 is MDHEN and CDR2 SYDVKM. CDR3 DNA sequence: TGTGCCAGCTTAGGACAGACTACAGATACGCAGTATTTT. Translating gives CASLGQTTDTQYF.

This clonotype was picked up one time. The gene calls are TRBV7-3 and TRBJ2-7; either TRBD1 or TRBD2 may supply D (6 bases each). TRBJ2-5 matches the DNA end more closely, so the J call is doubtful. The CDR3 spans 15 residues. The germline V gene has CDR1 SGHTA and CDR2 FQGTGA. The DNA for the CDR3 is TGTGCCAGCAGCTTAACGAGTAGAGGGGGGGAGACCCAGTACTTC. As protein: CASSLTSRGGETQYF.

The table lists this clonotype with many counts. This sequence joins TRBV7-2 and TRBJ2-7, with 7 bases lining up with TRBD1. Germline V gene sequence: CDR1 SGHTA, CDR2 FQGNSA. J was trimmed by 4 bases and V by 0 bases; bases with no gene match: 6. This CDR3 has 15 amino acids. The CDR3 loop reads CASSLATGDPYEQYF. The CDR3 region has the DNA TGTGCCAGCAGCTTAGCAACAGGGGATCCATACGAGCAGTACTTC.

Ten or more counts support this clonotype. The genes are TRBV5-5 and TRBJ2-6, with unresolved D. The V and J ends lost 0 bases and 4 bases respectively, with 14 bases between them. The CDR3 spans 17 residues. Per the germline V gene, CDR1 is SGHKS and CDR2 is YYEKEE (reference sequence). CDR3 loop: CASSLEVAIVGANVLTF. The CDR3 DNA reads TGTGCCAGCAGCTTGGAGGTGGCTATTGTGGGGGCCAACGTCCTGACTTTC.

The CDR3 protein is CASTVAGQATSGANVLTF. CDR3 bases: TGTGCCAGTACAGTTGCGGGACAGGCGACCTCTGGGGCCAACGTCCTGACTTTC. This rearrangement joins TRBV19 to TRBJ2-6; 8 bases align to TRBD1. In germline, CDR1 is LNHDA, CDR2 SQIVND (reference sequence). This CDR3 is 18 amino acids long. The J segment lost 0 bases and the V segment lost 7 bases, leaving 11 bases of the junction unmatched. Supplemented by reference TRBV19 and TRBJ2-6, the full variable domain reads DGGITQSPKYLFRKEGQNVTLSCEQNLNHDAMYWYRQDPGQGLRLIYYSQIVNDFQKGDIAEGYSVSREKKESFPLTVTSAQKNPTAFYLCASTVAGQATSGANVLTFGAGSRLTVL.

The CDR3 region is CASSLELWGNTGELFF. As DNA, the CDR3 is TGTGCCAGCAGCTTGGAACTGTGGGGAAACACCGGGGAGCTGTTTTTT. The chain joins TRBV5-5 to TRBJ2-2; D unclear. Trimming pared 0 bases from V and 2 bases from J, leaving 11 bases between. Per germline, CDR1 SGHKS and CDR2 YYEKEE (reference sequence). This CDR3 has 16 amino acids.

This clonotype was observed a few times. The chain recombines TRBV5-1 with TRBJ1-4; TRBD1 matches 7 bases. Unmatched junction bases numbered 10, after V lost 4 bases and J lost 7 bases. This CDR3 spans 15 amino acids. CDR1 and CDR2 from the germline V gene are SGHRS and YFSETQ. The CDR3 nucleotides are TGCGCCAGCAGCCGAGGGACAGCAGAGGCTGAAAAACTGTTTTTT. This gives the protein CASSRGTAEAEKLFF.

This clonotype was seen more than once but under ten times. This rearrangement joins TRBV7-9 to TRBJ2-3; D is undetermined. This CDR3 spans 15 amino acids. The V gene's germline CDR1 is SEHNR and CDR2 FQNEAQ (reference sequence). The ends were cut back, 0 bases at V and 0 bases at J, with 7 bases in the middle. The CDR3 region is CASSLAETSTDTQYF. DNA for the CDR3: TGTGCCAGCAGCTTAGCGGAGACTAGCACAGATACGCAGTATTTT. Looking up the rest from reference TRBV7-9 and TRBJ2-3 gives the full variable domain: DTGVSQNPRHKITKRGQNVTFRCDPISEHNRLYWYRQTLGQGPEFLTYFQNEAQLEKSRLLSDRFSAERPKGSFSTLEIQRTEQGDSAMYLCASSLAETSTDTQYFGPGTRLTVL.

This clonotype has a count of ten or more. The genes are TRBV7-2 and TRBJ2-1, with 8 bases matching TRBD2. The V gene end was trimmed by 5 bases and the J gene end by 15 bases; junction bases not matched to a gene: 12. This CDR3 region has 13 residues. The germline CDR1 and CDR2 sequences are SGHTA and FQGNSA. CDR3 amino acids: CASSATPRGGGFF. CDR3 DNA sequence: TGTGCCAGCAGCGCTACACCACGGGGGGGCGGGTTCTTC.

This clonotype was detected a few times. J is TRBJ1-5 and V is TRBV20-1; the match to TRBD1 covers 9 bases. Germline V gene sequence: CDR1 DFQATT, CDR2 SNEGSKA (reference sequence). The CDR3 length is 17 residues. Trimming removed 0 bases from V and 5 bases from J; junction bases left unmatched: 11. CDR3 nucleotides: TGCAGTGCTAGAGACCATTGGACAGGGGATAAGGATCAGCCCCAGCATTTT. Translation gives CSARDHWTGDKDQPQHF.

Many counts were recorded for this clonotype. The chain is built from TRBV20-1 and TRBJ2-1, with unresolved D. Germline CDR1 and CDR2: DFQATT and SNEGSKA (reference sequence). Trimming took off 6 bases at V and 4 bases at J, with 22 bases between the two ends. The CDR3 runs 16 residues. CDR3 sequence: CSATIITEKAYNEQFF. In DNA form, the CDR3 reads TGCAGTGCCACAATCATAACGGAGAAAGCTTACAATGAGCAGTTCTTC.

This clonotype was counted only a few times. The gene calls are TRBV28 and TRBJ1-6; 12 nucleotides agree with TRBD1. With 6 bases clipped from V and 7 bases from J, the junction kept 7 bases outside the gene matches. Germline V lookup: CDR1 MDHEN, CDR2 SYDVKM. This CDR3 spans 16 amino acids. This chain's CDR3 is CASSVTGQGANSPLHF. The CDR3 bases are TGTGCCAGCAGCGTTACGGGACAGGGGGCGAATTCACCCCTCCACTTT. Full variable domain (remainder filled in from reference TRBV28 and TRBJ1-6): DVKVTQSSRYLVKRTGEKVFLECVQDMDHENMFWYRQDPGLGLRLIYFSYDVKMKEKGDIPEGYSVSREKKERFSLILESASTNQTSMYLCASSVTGQGANSPLHFGNGTRLTVT.

This clonotype has ten or more counts. The V gene is TRBV5-5, the J gene TRBJ2-5; TRBD1 aligns across 7 bases. V was clipped by 1 base and J by 2 bases; unmatched bases: 8. The CDR3 length is 16 residues. Germline loops: CDR1 SGHKS, CDR2 YYEKEE (reference sequence). The CDR3 DNA follows: TGTGCCAGCAGCTTGCGGAGTGGGACAGCACAAGAGACCCAGTACTTC. It yields the protein CASSLRSGTAQETQYF.

This clonotype was observed at least ten times. The genes are TRBV29-1 and TRBJ2-7; 8 bases are a match to TRBD1. The CDR3 covers 14 residues. The trim removed 6 bases at V and 5 bases at J, leaving 12 bases unmatched. Germline V gives CDR1 SQVTM, CDR2 ANQGSEA. For the CDR3, the DNA is TGCAGCGTGGCGCGACAGGGGTCTAGGAACGAGCAGTACTTC. It encodes CSVARQGSRNEQYF.

In this sample, this clonotype turned up many times. V is TRBV5-1 and J is TRBJ2-3; D may be TRBD1 or TRBD2 (5 bases each). This CDR3 region has 20 residues. Trimming shortened V by 4 bases and J by 0 bases, and 27 bases separated the two germline ends. Germline CDR1 reads SGHRS; CDR2 reads YFSETQ. Written as DNA, the CDR3 is TGCGCCAGCAGCAGCGGTCTTGACCTGGGGCACTTACCTAGCACAGATACGCAGTATTTT. Translation gives CASSSGLDLGHLPSTDTQYF.

The table lists this clonotype with many counts. The chain links TRBV20-1 to TRBJ2-4, with D tentatively TRBD2 (7 bases). V shed 5 bases and J shed 0 bases, with 14 bases lying between them. The CDR3 totals 15 residues. Germline lookup yields CDR1 DFQATT and CDR2 SNEGSKA (reference sequence). DNA for the CDR3: TGCAGTGCTCCCCAAAGGGGGGGAGCCAAAAACATTCAGTACTTC. Its protein product is CSAPQRGGAKNIQYF.

Turning to this clonotype: This clone may be a read error of a much larger clone one base away. The chain has TRBV6-2 or TRBV6-3 and TRBJ2-1; the D call may be TRBD1 or TRBD2 (6 bases each). The CDR3 loop spans 15 amino acids. The V gene's germline CDR1 is MNHEY and CDR2 SVGEGT. The CDR3 loop is CASKGGDKASYEQDF. The DNA of the CDR3 is TGTGCCAGCAAGGGCGGGGACAAGGCTTCCTACGAGCAGGACTTC.

This clonotype has at least ten counts. The chain links TRBV7-2 to TRBJ2-3, with 7 positions matching TRBD1. Trimming at V came to 5 bases and at J to 2 bases, leaving 7 bases not matched to a gene. The length of the CDR3 is 15 residues. Germline CDR1 and CDR2: SGHTA and FQGNSA. CDR3 in amino acids: CASSPGGRNTDTQYF. As DNA, the CDR3 is TGTGCCAGCAGCCCAGGGGGACGGAACACAGATACGCAGTATTTT. The whole variable domain, filled in from reference TRBV7-2 and TRBJ2-3, reads GAGVSQSPSNKVTEKGKDVELRCDPISGHTALYWYRQSLGQGLEFLIYFQGNSAPDKSGLPSDRFSAERTGGSVSTLTIQRTQQEDSAVYLCASSPGGRNTDTQYFGPGTRLTVL.

The chain combines TRBV28 with TRBJ1-2; D is unresolved. This CDR3 is 15 amino acids long. Trimming shortened V by 3 bases and J by 1 base, and 12 bases separated the two germline ends. Germline lookup yields CDR1 MDHEN and CDR2 SYDVKM. CDR3 DNA sequence: TGTGCCAGCAGTTTGAGGTTAAGGGATAACTATGGCTACACCTTC. Protein product: CASSLRLRDNYGYTF.

As for this clonotype: The junction departs from germline at one end; a sequencing error may be responsible. V usage is TRBV11-2 and J usage is TRBJ2-3, with TRBD2 matching 9 bases. CDR1 SGHAT and CDR2 FQNNGV come from the germline V gene. CDR3 size: 15 residues. DNA for the CDR3: TGTACCAGCAGAAAGATAGCGGGGGGCACAGATACGCAGTATTTT. Its translation is CTSRKIAGGTDTQYF.

This sequence joins TRBV6-2 or TRBV6-3 and TRBJ1-2, with 7 positions matching TRBD1. Germline V gene data show CDR1 as MNHEY and CDR2 as SVGEGT. The V and J ends lost 5 bases and 0 bases, in that order; junction bases with no gene match: 3. This CDR3 region has 14 residues. The CDR3 sequence is CASSKGATNYGYTF. For the CDR3, the DNA is TGTGCCAGCAGTAAGGGGGCGACTAACTATGGCTACACCTTC.

In this sample, this clonotype turned up many times. This chain connects TRBV7-2 to TRBJ1-5; the D is unclear. The length of the CDR3 is 14 residues. V shed 1 base and J shed 1 base, with 5 bases lying between them. The germline V gene encodes CDR1 SGHTA and CDR2 FQGNSA. The CDR3: CASSLGPSNQPQHF. The CDR3 coding sequence is TGTGCCAGCAGCTTAGGGCCGAGCAATCAGCCCCAGCATTTT.

V gene TRBV5-1 combines with J gene TRBJ2-6; 9 nucleotides align to TRBD1. The ends lost 3 bases at V and 4 bases at J; junction bases unmatched: 5. This CDR3 has 16 residues. The germline gives CDR1 SGHRS, CDR2 YFSETQ. The CDR3 DNA sequence: TGCGCCAGCAGCTCAACAGGGGGCGGGGGGGCCAACGTCCTGACTTTC. Its protein is CASSSTGGGGANVLTF.

The chain uses TRBV27 and TRBJ1-5, with D possibly matching TRBD1 (5 bases). Germline-derived CDR1 and CDR2 are MNHEY and SMNVEV (reference sequence). This CDR3 contains 14 residues. Trimming removed 5 bases at V and 9 bases at J, with 17 bases between. The CDR3 DNA reads as TGTGCCAGCAGTCAGGGAATAAGAAGTCGGCCCCAGCATTTT. This codes for CASSQGIRSRPQHF.

This clonotype has more than one count but fewer than ten. The genes are TRBV4-2 and TRBJ1-1; 8 bases match TRBD1. CDR1 and CDR2 (germline): LGHNA, YNFKEQ. V trimming: 1 base; J trimming: 4 bases; junction bases outside the gene matches: 5. The CDR3 is made up of 15 amino acids. CDR3 region: CASSQVLQGVTEAFF. CDR3 in DNA: TGTGCCAGCAGCCAAGTCCTACAGGGGGTCACTGAAGCTTTCTTT.

This clonotype occurred a few times. The chain uses TRBV11-2 and TRBJ2-7; D possibly uses TRBD1 or TRBD2 (5 bases each). Trimming left V 5 bases short and J 7 bases short, with 18 bases between. This CDR3 is built from 14 residues. Germline V CDR1 and CDR2: SGHAT, FQNNGV. In nucleotides, the CDR3 is TGTGCCAGCAGCCCCGGACTTGGGACCAATGAGCAGTACTTC. It translates to CASSPGLGTNEQYF.